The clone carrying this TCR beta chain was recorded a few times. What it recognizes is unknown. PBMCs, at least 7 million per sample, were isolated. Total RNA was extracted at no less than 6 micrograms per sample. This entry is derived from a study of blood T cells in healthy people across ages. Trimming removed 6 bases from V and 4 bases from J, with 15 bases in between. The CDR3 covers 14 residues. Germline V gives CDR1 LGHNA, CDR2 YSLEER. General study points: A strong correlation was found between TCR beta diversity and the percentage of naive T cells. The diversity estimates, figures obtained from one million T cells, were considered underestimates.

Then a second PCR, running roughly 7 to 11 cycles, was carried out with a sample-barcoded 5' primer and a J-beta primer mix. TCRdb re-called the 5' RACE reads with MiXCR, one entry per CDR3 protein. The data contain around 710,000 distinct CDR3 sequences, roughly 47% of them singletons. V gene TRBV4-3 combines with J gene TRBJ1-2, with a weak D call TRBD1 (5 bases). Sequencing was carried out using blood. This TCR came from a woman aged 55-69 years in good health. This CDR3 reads CASSPLGGGYGYTF. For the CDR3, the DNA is TGCGCCAGCAGTCCCCTGGGGGGGGGCTATGGCTACACCTTC.